The next 27 T cell receptor beta chains were all read from a single sample in a study of cytomegalovirus exposure and HLA in healthy donors. PCR employed 60 Vbeta and 13 Jbeta primers. Some clones are missing from TCRdb's copy, which holds only in-frame ones; the method was immunoSEQ multiplex PCR. There are approximately 72,000 clones in the sample; more than 60% occur only once, and around 6% lies in the top ten. Input material: PBMCs. Receptors were obtained from a male donor in good health and CMV-seropositive.

The rearrangement uses TRBV11-2 and TRBJ1-4; TRBD1 is a possible D gene (6 bases). The CDR3 is 15 amino acids. Germline CDR1 SGHAT, CDR2 FQNNGV. Trimming cost V 3 bases and J 5 bases, with 13 bases left between them. CDR3 amino acids: CASSFTGFGNEKLFF. The CDR3 nucleotides are TGTGCCAGCAGCTTTACAGGGTTTGGGAATGAAAAACTGTTTTTT.

The chain employs TRBV10-2 and TRBJ2-5; 12 positions match TRBD2. J was trimmed by 2 bases and V by 2 bases; bases with no gene match: 0. This CDR3 has 15 amino acids. Germline V gives CDR1 WSHSY, CDR2 SAAADI. In DNA form, the CDR3 reads TGCGCCAGCAGTGAGGGACTAGCGGGGCAAGAGACCCAGTACTTC. This encodes CASSEGLAGQETQYF.

The rearrangement links TRBV11-2 to TRBJ2-6; D not certain. The CDR3 has 14 residues. V was pared by 7 bases and J by 3 bases, with 10 bases between. CDR1 and CDR2 from the germline V gene are SGHAT and FQNNGV. In nucleotides, the CDR3 is TGTGCCAGCAACCGAGGAGATGGGGCCAACGTCCTGACTTTC. Translation gives CASNRGDGANVLTF. The complete variable domain, with remaining parts taken from reference TRBV11-2 and TRBJ2-6, reads EAGVAQSPRYKIIEKRQSVAFWCNPISGHATLYWYQQILGQGPKLLIQFQNNGVVDDSQLPKDRFSAERLKGVDSTLKIQPAKLEDSAVYLCASNRGDGANVLTFGAGSRLTVL.

Comments on this clone: This likely comes from a read error, as the CDR3 has no conserved phenylalanine or tryptophan at its end. The chain is built from TRBV9 and TRBJ1-3; possibly TRBD1 for D (5 bases). The germline CDR1 and CDR2 sequences are SGDLS and YYNGEE. This CDR3 comprises 15 residues. Trimming removed 2 bases from V and 4 bases from J, with 13 bases in between. CDR3: CASSVGDLPGNTIYS. The DNA of the CDR3 is TGTGCCAGCAGCGTTGGGGACTTACCGGGAAACACCATATATTCT.

The chain employs TRBV2 and TRBJ2-3; 8 bases align to TRBD1. This CDR3 is built from 14 residues. CDR1 and CDR2 from the germline V gene are SNHLY and FYNNEI. The junction had 5 bases not matched to a gene; V was cut back by 8 bases and J by 1 base. In nucleotides, the CDR3 is TGTGCCAGCGTGCTGGACAGGGGCACAGATACGCAGTATTTT. Translating gives CASVLDRGTDTQYF.

This sequence joins TRBV2 and TRBJ2-7, with D possibly TRBD2 on 7 matching bases. V lost 3 bases, J lost 6 bases, and 9 bases lay in between. The V gene's germline CDR1 is SNHLY and CDR2 FYNNEI. The CDR3 loop spans 12 amino acids. The CDR3 coding sequence is TGTGCCAGCAGTGAGGGGGGGCTCGAGCAGTACTTC. This translates into CASSEGGLEQYF.

This clone occurred once. The chain uses TRBV28 and TRBJ2-3; 11 bases are a match to TRBD2. Germline lookup yields CDR1 MDHEN and CDR2 SYDVKM. The CDR3 has 18 residues. V lost 6 bases and J lost 0; bases outside the gene matches: 11. CDR3 sequence reads: CASSPGPGLAVSTDTQYF. The DNA for the CDR3 is TGTGCCAGCAGCCCTGGACCGGGACTAGCGGTGAGCACAGATACGCAGTATTTT.

The chain carries TRBV13 and TRBJ2-4; 9 bases line up with TRBD1. Germline CDR1 reads PRHDT; CDR2 reads FYEKMQ (reference sequence). The CDR3 loop spans 16 amino acids. With V trimmed by 4 bases and J by 7 bases, 11 bases remained unmatched. CDR3 coding DNA: TGTGCCAGCAGCTCCACACAGGGGGCCGGGGGGAACATTCAGTACTTC. As protein: CASSSTQGAGGNIQYF.

This rearrangement joins TRBV7-9 to TRBJ1-2, with 8 bases matching TRBD1. This CDR3 is 15 amino acids long. V gave up 0 bases and J gave up 8 bases; unmatched junction bases: 8. Germline CDR1 is SEHNR and CDR2 is FQNEAQ (reference sequence). The CDR3 loop reads CASSLAQGGRRGYTF. Here the CDR3 DNA reads TGTGCCAGCAGCTTAGCACAGGGGGGACGTAGAGGCTACACCTTC.

Note on this clone: A far more abundant clone sits one base away, making this likely a read error. This chain connects TRBV4-2 to TRBJ2-5, with 7 nucleotides matching TRBD1. This CDR3 has 15 amino acids. Trimming took 4 bases from V and 4 from J; bases not matched to a gene: 9. Germline-derived CDR1 and CDR2 are LGHNA and YNFKEQ. The CDR3 DNA sequence: TGTGCCAGCAGCCCCGAGGGACAGCCGCGAGAGACCCAGTACTTC. Protein: CASSPEGQPRETQYF.

The J gene is TRBJ2-1, the V gene TRBV5-4, with 10 bases aligning to TRBD2. V trimming: 1 base; J trimming: 9 bases; junction bases outside the gene matches: 7. CDR3 length equals 15 residues. Germline CDR1 reads SGHNT; CDR2 reads YYREEE (reference sequence). The CDR3 here is CASSLISGGAVEQFF. The DNA of the CDR3 is TGTGCCAGCAGCTTGATCAGCGGGGGGGCCGTTGAGCAGTTCTTC.

V is TRBV28 and J is TRBJ2-1; 9 positions agree with TRBD1. CDR3 length equals 12 residues. Germline V gene data show CDR1 as MDHEN and CDR2 as SYDVKM. V lost 8 bases to trimming and J lost 7 bases; unmatched junction nucleotides: 3. For the CDR3, the DNA is TGTGCCAGCGGGACAGGGAATAATGAGCAGTTCTTC. Its translation is CASGTGNNEQFF. The variable domain in full, completed from reference TRBV28 and TRBJ2-1, reads DVKVTQSSRYLVKRTGEKVFLECVQDMDHENMFWYRQDPGLGLRLIYFSYDVKMKEKGDIPEGYSVSREKKERFSLILESASTNQTSMYLCASGTGNNEQFFGPGTRLTVL.

The chain couples TRBV6-4 to TRBJ2-1, with 8 positions matching TRBD2. The CDR3 covers 14 residues. Losses at the gene ends were 3 bases for V and 7 bases for J; bases not matched to a gene: 5. Germline V lookup: CDR1 MRHNA, CDR2 SNTAGT. The CDR3 region is CASSDSGGGNEQFF. The CDR3 nucleotides are TGTGCCAGCAGTGATTCGGGGGGGGGTAATGAGCAGTTCTTC.

The genes are TRBV5-1 and TRBJ2-4; TRBD1 aligns across 8 bases. Trimming cost V 4 bases and J 3 bases; bases outside gene matches: 12. The CDR3 covers 17 residues. The germline V gene encodes CDR1 SGHRS and CDR2 YFSETQ. In DNA, the CDR3 is TGCGCCAGCAGCCCCGTAATGACAGGGGTAGACAAAAACATTCAGTACTTC. Encoded protein: CASSPVMTGVDKNIQYF.

The chain uses TRBV5-4 and TRBJ2-7; D is undetermined. This CDR3 has 16 amino acids. Germline V gene data show CDR1 as SGHNT and CDR2 as YYREEE (reference sequence). The V and J ends lost 4 bases and 1 base respectively, with 18 bases between them. This chain's CDR3 is CASSPRPLEESYEQYF. DNA of the CDR3: TGTGCCAGCAGCCCGCGCCCGCTAGAAGAATCCTACGAGCAGTACTTC.

The rearrangement uses TRBV7-9 and TRBJ1-4; 7 bases match TRBD1. The J segment lost 3 bases and the V segment lost 5 bases, leaving 9 bases of the junction unmatched. The CDR3 length is 16 residues. The germline V gene encodes CDR1 SEHNR and CDR2 FQNEAQ (reference sequence). As DNA, the CDR3 is TGTGCCAGCAGCGACAGGGACAGAGCCGCTAATGAAAAACTGTTTTTT. Protein sequence: CASSDRDRAANEKLFF. Full variable domain (rest looked up from reference TRBV7-9 and TRBJ1-4): DTGVSQNPRHKITKRGQNVTFRCDPISEHNRLYWYRQTLGQGPEFLTYFQNEAQLEKSRLLSDRFSAERPKGSFSTLEIQRTEQGDSAMYLCASSDRDRAANEKLFFGSGTQLSVL.

The table lists this clone with a few counts. The rearrangement joins TRBV7-9 to TRBJ1-2; D gene ambiguous. There are 12 residues in the CDR3. Trimming removed 3 bases from V and 11 bases from J, with 13 bases in between. Germline V CDR1 and CDR2: SEHNR, FQNEAQ (reference sequence). CDR3 nucleotides: TGTGCCAGCAGCTTCGCTGGCGGCGGGTACACCTTC. It encodes CASSFAGGGYTF.

The V call is TRBV19, the J call TRBJ1-5; 12 nucleotides match TRBD1. Looked up from germline, CDR1 is LNHDA and CDR2 is SQIVND (reference sequence). CDR3 length: 16 amino acids. The V and J ends lost 5 bases and 9 bases, in that order; junction bases with no gene match: 11. CDR3 DNA sequence: TGTGCCAGTAGTCAGACCGGGACAGGGGGCTCGGCGCCCCAGCATTTT. Translated: CASSQTGTGGSAPQHF.

The rearrangement joins TRBV4-1 to TRBJ2-1, with 8 bases lining up with TRBD2. There are 12 residues in the CDR3. J gave up 10 bases and V 1 base, and 0 bases lay outside the gene matches. The germline CDR1 and CDR2 sequences are MGHRA and YSYEKL. The DNA for the CDR3 is TGCGCCAGCAGCCAAGTAGCGGGAGAGCAGTTCTTC. Amino acid sequence: CASSQVAGEQFF.

The DNA of the CDR3 is TGTGCCAGCAGTACCAGACAGGGGTATAACTATGGCTACACCTTC. Its translation is CASSTRQGYNYGYTF. The chain is built from TRBV6-5 and TRBJ1-2; 8 bases line up with TRBD1. The CDR3 totals 15 residues. J gave up 1 base and V 5 bases, and 6 bases lay outside the gene matches. The V gene's germline CDR1 is MNHEY and CDR2 SVGAGI.

This clone was seen just once. The J gene is TRBJ2-2, the V gene TRBV5-1; 9 positions match TRBD2. The length of the CDR3 is 15 residues. Germline CDR1 reads SGHRS; CDR2 reads YFSETQ. Trimming at V came to 2 bases and at J to 2 bases, leaving 1 base not matched to a gene. CDR3 DNA sequence: TGCGCCAGCAGCTTTAGCGGGGGCAACACCGGGGAGCTGTTTTTT. Translating gives CASSFSGGNTGELFF.

This clone was recorded only once. The J gene is TRBJ2-5, the V gene TRBV5-1; no clear D. Looked up from germline, CDR1 is SGHRS and CDR2 is YFSETQ. This CDR3 is built from 13 residues. V was trimmed by 0 bases and J by 4 bases, leaving 7 bases between them. This chain's CDR3 is CASSLVRGETQYF. The CDR3 nucleotides read TGCGCCAGCAGCTTGGTTCGCGGAGAGACCCAGTACTTC.

The chain has TRBV10-3 and TRBJ2-2; 8 positions agree with TRBD1. The CDR3 loop spans 14 amino acids. J was trimmed by 3 bases and V by 5 bases; bases with no gene match: 2. From germline, CDR1 is ENHRY and CDR2 SYGVKD. This chain's CDR3 is CAISTDRDTGELFF. Written as DNA, the CDR3 is TGTGCCATCAGTACGGACAGGGACACCGGGGAGCTGTTTTTT.

The sample holds a few counts of this clone. The V call is TRBV28, the J call TRBJ1-1; 7 bases line up with TRBD1. Trimming cost V 6 bases and J 4 bases; bases outside gene matches: 26. Per the germline V gene, CDR1 is MDHEN and CDR2 is SYDVKM. The CDR3 has 20 amino acids. CDR3 region: CASRTHFESQGEFSGTEAFF. Written as DNA, the CDR3 is TGTGCCAGCAGAACGCATTTTGAGTCGCAGGGGGAATTTAGTGGCACTGAAGCTTTCTTT.

CDR3 in DNA: TGTGCCAGCGCAGGTCAGGGGCGTAGCACTGAAGCTTTCTTT. This gives the protein CASAGQGRSTEAFF. This sequence joins TRBV5-6 and TRBJ1-1; the D gene is possibly TRBD1 (6 bases). The V and J ends lost 7 bases and 4 bases respectively, with 17 bases between them. The germline CDR1 and CDR2 sequences are SGHDT and YYEEEE. CDR3 length equals 14 residues.

CDR3 DNA sequence: TGTGCCAGCAGTTCCGGGAAGAACACCGGGGAGCTGTTTTTT. This codes for CASSSGKNTGELFF. The gene calls are TRBV5-4 and TRBJ2-2; TRBD2 might be the D (5 bases). The CDR3 loop spans 14 amino acids. CDR1 is SGHNT, CDR2 YYREEE, per germline (reference sequence). Trimming cost V 5 bases and J 1 base, with 9 bases left between them. The full variable domain, with the rest looked up from reference TRBV5-4 and TRBJ2-2, is ETGVTQSPTHLIKTRGQQVTLRCSSQSGHNTVSWYQQALGQGPQFIFQYYREEENGRGNFPPRFSGLQFPNYSSELNVNALELDDSALYLCASSSGKNTGELFFGEGSRLTVL.

Only a few counts were recorded for this clone. This rearrangement joins TRBV10-2 to TRBJ2-1; TRBD1 might be the D (6 bases). Germline-derived CDR1 and CDR2 are WSHSY and SAAADI. V dropped 8 bases and J dropped 4 bases, with 15 bases sitting between them. CDR3 size: 14 residues. In DNA form, the CDR3 reads TGCGCCAGCCTGAGGGACACCCTTTACAATGAGCAGTTCTTC. Translation: CASLRDTLYNEQFF.